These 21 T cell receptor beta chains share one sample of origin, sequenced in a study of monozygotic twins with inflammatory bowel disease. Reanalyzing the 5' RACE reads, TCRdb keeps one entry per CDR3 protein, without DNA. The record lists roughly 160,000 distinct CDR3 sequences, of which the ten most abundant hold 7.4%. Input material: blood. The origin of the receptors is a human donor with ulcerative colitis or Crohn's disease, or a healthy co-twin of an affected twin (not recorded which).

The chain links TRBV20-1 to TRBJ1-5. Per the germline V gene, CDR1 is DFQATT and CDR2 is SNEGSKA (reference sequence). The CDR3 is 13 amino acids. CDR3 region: CSARGRGNQPQHF.

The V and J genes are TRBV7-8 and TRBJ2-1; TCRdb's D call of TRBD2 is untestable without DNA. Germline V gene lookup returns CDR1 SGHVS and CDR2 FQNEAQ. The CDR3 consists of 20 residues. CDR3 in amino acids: CASSWARGLAGGHSYNEQFF.

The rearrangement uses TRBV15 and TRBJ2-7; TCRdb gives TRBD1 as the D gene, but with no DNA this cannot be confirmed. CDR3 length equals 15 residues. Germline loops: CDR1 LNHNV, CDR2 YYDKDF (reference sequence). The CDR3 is CATSFQRDRAYEQYF.

This CDR3 is CASKGSFSTGGEKLFF. V is TRBV5-1 and J is TRBJ1-4; checking the TCRdb D call of TRBD1 is not possible without DNA. The CDR3 is 16 residues long. Germline loops: CDR1 SGHRS, CDR2 YFSETQ.

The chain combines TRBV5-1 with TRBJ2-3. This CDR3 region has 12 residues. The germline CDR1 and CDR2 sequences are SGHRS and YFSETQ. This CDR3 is CASSSATDTQYF. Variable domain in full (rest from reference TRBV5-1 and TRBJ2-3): KAGVTQTPRYLIKTRGQQVTLSCSPISGHRSVSWYQQTPGQGLQFLFEYFSETQRNKGNFPGRFSGRQFSNSRSEMNVSTLELGDSALYLCASSSATDTQYFGPGTRLTVL.

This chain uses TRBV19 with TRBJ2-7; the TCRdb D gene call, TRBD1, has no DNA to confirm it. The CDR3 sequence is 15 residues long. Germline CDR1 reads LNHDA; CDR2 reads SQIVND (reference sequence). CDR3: CASSIGGQGSYEQYF.

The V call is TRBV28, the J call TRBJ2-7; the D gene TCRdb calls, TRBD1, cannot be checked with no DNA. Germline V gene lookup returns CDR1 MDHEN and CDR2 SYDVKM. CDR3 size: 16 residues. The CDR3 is CASAGTGTLRSYEQYF.

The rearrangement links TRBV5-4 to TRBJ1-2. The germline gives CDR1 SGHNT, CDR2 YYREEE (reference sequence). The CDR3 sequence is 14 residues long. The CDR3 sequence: CASSLASVVSGYTF.

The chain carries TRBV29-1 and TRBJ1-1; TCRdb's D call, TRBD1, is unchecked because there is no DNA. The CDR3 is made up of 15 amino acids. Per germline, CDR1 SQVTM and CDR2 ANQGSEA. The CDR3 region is CSVDPLGTPNTEAFF.

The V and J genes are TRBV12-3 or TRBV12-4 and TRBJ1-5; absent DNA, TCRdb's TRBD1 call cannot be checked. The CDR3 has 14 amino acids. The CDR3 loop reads CASSPTGGRQPQHF.

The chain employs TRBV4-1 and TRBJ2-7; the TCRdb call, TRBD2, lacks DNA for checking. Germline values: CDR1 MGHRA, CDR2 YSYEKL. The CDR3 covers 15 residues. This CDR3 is CASSFREGPDYEQYF.

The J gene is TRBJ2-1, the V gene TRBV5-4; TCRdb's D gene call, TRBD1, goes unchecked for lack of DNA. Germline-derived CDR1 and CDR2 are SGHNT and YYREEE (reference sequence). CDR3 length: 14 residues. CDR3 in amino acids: CAIPGDSLYNEQFF.

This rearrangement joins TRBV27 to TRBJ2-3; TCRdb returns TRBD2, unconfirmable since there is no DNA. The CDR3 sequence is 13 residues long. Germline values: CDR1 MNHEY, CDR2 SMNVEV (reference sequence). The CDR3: CASTGSLTDTQYF.

The CDR3 sequence is CASSRLAGGPNEQFF. The chain employs TRBV14 and TRBJ2-1; TCRdb indicates TRBD2, and absent DNA this call remains unverified. Germline V gene sequence: CDR1 SGHDN, CDR2 FVKESK. There are 15 residues in the CDR3.

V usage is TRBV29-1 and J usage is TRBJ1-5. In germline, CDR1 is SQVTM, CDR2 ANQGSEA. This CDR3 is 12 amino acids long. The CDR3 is CSVGLVNQPQHF.

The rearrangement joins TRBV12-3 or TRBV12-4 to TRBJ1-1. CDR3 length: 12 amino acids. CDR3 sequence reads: CASNWVWGEAFF.

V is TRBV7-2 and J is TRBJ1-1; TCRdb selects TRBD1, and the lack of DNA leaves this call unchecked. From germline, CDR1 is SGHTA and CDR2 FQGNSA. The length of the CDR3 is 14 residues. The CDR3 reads CASTPGQGQTEAFF.

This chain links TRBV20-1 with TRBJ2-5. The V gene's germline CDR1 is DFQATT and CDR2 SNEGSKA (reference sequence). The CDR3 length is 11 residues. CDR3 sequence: CSGREQETQYF.

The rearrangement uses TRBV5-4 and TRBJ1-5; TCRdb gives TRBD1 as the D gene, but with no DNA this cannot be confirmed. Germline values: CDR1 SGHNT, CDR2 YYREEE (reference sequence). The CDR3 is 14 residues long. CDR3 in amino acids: CASSDGTGGQPQHF.

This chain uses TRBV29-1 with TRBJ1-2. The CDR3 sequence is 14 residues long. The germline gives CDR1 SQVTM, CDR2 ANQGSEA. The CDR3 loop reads CSVEDLYTADGYTF.

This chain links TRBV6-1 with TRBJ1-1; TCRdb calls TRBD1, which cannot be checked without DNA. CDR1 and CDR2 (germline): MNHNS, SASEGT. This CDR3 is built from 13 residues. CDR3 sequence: CASSETRGGEAFF.